This T cell receptor (beta chain) was obtained from a study of blood T cell repertoires in COVID-19. Deletions cut 8 bases from V and 0 bases from J, with 10 bases between. The germline V gene has CDR1 LNHDA and CDR2 SQIVND (reference sequence). The CDR3 covers 14 residues. Here immunoSEQ multiplex PCR was the method, and the copy in TCRdb shows in-frame clones only, minus some. The sample lists about 400,000 clones, around 90% seen once, with roughly 1.9% in the top ten. The origin of this receptor is a woman under 30 with acute COVID-19. The chain has TRBV19 and TRBJ2-2; the D gene is possibly TRBD2 (5 bases). Sequenced input: PBMCs or T cells enriched from blood (not recorded which). The CDR3 reads CASCSGANTGELFF. As DNA, the CDR3 is TGTGCCAGTTGCAGCGGCGCGAACACCGGGGAGCTGTTTTTT.